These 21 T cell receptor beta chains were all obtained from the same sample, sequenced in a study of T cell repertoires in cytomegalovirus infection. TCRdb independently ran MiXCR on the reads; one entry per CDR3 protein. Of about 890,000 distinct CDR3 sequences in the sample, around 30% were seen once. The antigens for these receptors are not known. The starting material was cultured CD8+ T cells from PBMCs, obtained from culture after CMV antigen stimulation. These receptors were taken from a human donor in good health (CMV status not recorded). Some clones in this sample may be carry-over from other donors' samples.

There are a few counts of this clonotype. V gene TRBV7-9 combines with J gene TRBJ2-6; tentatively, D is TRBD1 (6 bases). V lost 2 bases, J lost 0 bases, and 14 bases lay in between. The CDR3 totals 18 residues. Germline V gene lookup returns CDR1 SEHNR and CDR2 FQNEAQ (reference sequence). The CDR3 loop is CASSLRADSSSGANVLTF. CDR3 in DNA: TGTGCCAGCAGCTTAAGGGCGGACAGCTCCTCTGGGGCCAACGTCCTGACTTTC.

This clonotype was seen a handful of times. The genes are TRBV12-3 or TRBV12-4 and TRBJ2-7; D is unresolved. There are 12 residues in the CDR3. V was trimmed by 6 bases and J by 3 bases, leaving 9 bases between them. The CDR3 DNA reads TGTGCCAGCAGCCTATCTTACTACGAGCAGTACTTC. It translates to CASSLSYYEQYF.

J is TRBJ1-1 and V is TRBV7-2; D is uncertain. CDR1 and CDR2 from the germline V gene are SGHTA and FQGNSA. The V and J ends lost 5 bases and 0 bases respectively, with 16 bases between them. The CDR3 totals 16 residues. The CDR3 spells CASSEPSKHLNTEAFF. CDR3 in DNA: TGTGCCAGCAGCGAACCGTCCAAACACTTGAACACTGAAGCTTTCTTT.

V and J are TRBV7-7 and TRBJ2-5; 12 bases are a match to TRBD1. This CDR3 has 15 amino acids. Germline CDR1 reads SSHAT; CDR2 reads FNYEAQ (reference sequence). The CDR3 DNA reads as TGTGCTAGCGCCTTAGGGACAGGGGGCGAAGAGACCCAGTACTTC. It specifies CASALGTGGEETQYF.

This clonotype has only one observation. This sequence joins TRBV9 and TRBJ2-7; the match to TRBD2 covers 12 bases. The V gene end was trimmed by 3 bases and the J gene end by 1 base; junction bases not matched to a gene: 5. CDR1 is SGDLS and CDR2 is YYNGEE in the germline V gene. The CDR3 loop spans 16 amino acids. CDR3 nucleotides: TGTGCCAGCAGCGGGACTAGCGGGGTAACTTCCTACGAGCAGTACTTC. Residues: CASSGTSGVTSYEQYF.

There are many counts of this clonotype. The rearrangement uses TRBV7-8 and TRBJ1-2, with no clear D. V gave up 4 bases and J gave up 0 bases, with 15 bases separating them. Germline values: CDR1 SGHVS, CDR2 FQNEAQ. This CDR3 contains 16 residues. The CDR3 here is CASSWDAAGSNYGYTF. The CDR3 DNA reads TGTGCCAGCAGCTGGGATGCGGCAGGCTCTAACTATGGCTACACCTTC.

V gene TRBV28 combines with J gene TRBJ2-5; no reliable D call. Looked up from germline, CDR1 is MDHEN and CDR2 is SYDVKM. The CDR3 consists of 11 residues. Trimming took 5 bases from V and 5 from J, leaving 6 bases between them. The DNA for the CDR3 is TGTGCCAGCAGTGGGTGGGAGACCCAGTACTTC. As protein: CASSGWETQYF.

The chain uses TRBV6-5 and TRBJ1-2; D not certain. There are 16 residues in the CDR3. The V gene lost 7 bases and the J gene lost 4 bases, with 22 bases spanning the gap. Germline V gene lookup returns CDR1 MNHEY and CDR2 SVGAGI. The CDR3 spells CASTPDGEDLSYGYTF. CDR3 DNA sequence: TGTGCCAGCACGCCCGACGGAGAGGACCTTTCCTATGGCTACACCTTC.

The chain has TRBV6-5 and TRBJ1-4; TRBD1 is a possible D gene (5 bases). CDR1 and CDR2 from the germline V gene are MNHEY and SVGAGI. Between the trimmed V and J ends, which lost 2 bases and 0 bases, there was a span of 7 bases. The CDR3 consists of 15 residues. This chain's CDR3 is CASSYDRSTNEKLFF. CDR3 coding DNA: TGTGCCAGCAGTTACGACAGATCAACTAATGAAAAACTGTTTTTT.

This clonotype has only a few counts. The CDR3 loop is CASSTDRGRVADTQYF. The CDR3 DNA follows: TGTGCCAGCAGCACGGACAGGGGGCGCGTTGCAGATACGCAGTATTTT. The V gene is TRBV7-9, the J gene TRBJ2-3; 11 bases align to TRBD1. The CDR3 sequence is 16 residues long. With V trimmed by 5 bases and J by 4 bases, 8 bases remained unmatched. Germline assignment: CDR1 SEHNR and CDR2 FQNEAQ (reference sequence).

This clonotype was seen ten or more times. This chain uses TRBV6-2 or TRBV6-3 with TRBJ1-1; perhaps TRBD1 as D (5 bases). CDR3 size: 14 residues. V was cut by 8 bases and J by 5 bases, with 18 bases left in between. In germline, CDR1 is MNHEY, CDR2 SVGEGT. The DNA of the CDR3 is TGTGCCAGCTCAAGGGGCTCGCTAACGACTGAAGCTTTCTTT. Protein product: CASSRGSLTTEAFF.

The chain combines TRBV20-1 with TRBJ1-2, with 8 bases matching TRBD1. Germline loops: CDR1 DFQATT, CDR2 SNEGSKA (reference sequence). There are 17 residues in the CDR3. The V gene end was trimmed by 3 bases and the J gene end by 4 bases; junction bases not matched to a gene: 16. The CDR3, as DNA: TGCAGTGCTAGCCCCCGGGACAGGTCCCACTATGGCTATGGCTACACCTTC. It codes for CSASPRDRSHYGYGYTF.

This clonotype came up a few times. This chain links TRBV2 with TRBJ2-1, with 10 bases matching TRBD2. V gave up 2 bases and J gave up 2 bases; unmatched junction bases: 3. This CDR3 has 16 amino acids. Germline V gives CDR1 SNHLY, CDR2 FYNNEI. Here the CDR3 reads CASSERAGGTYNEQFF. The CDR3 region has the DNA TGTGCCAGCAGTGAAAGAGCGGGGGGGACCTACAATGAGCAGTTCTTC.

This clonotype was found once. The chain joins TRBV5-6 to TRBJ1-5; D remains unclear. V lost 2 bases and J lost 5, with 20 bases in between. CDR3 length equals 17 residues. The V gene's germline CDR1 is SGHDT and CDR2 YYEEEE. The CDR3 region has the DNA TGTGCCAGCAGCTTCACCCCGCTTGGCGGGCTTTATCAGCCCCAGCATTTT. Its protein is CASSFTPLGGLYQPQHF.

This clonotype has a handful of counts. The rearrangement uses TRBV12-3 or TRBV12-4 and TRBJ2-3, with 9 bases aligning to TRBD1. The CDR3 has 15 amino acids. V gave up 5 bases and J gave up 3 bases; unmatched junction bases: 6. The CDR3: CASSPNRGRTDTQYF. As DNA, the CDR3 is TGTGCCAGCAGTCCGAACAGGGGGCGGACAGATACGCAGTATTTT.

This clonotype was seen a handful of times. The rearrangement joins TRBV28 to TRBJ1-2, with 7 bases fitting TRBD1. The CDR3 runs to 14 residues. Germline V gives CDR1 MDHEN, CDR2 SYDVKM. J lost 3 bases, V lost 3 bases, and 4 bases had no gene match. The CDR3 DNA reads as TGTGCCAGCAGTTTCGAGGGGGCATACTATGGCTACACCTTC. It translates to CASSFEGAYYGYTF.

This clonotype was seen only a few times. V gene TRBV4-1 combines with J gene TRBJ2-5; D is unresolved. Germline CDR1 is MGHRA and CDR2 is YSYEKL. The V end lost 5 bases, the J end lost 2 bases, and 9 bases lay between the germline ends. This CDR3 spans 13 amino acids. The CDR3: CASSRQIQETQYF. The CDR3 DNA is TGCGCCAGCAGCAGACAAATACAAGAGACCCAGTACTTC.

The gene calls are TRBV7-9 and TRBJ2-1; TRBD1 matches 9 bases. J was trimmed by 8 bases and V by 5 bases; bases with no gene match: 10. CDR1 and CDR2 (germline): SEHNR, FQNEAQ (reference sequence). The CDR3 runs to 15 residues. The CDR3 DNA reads TGTGCCAGCAGCCAACCGGGACAGGGTGTACATGAGCAGTTCTTC. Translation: CASSQPGQGVHEQFF.

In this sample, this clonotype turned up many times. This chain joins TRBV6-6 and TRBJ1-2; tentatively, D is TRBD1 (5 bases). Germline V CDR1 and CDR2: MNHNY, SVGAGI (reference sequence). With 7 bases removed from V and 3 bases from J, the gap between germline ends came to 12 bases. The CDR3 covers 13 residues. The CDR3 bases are TGTGCCAGCACCCCCCCAGGGTACTATGGCTACACCTTC. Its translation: CASTPPGYYGYTF.

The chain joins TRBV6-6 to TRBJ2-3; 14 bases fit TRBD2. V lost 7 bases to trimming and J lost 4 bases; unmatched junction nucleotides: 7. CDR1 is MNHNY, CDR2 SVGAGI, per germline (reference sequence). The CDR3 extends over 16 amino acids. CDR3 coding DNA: TGTGCCAGCATTCTGACTAGCGGGGGGGCCGCAGATACGCAGTATTTT. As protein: CASILTSGGAADTQYF.

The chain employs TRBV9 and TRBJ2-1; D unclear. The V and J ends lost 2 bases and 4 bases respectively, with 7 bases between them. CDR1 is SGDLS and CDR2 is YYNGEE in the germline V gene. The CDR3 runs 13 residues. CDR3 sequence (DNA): TGTGCCAGCAGCGTGGCACAATACAATGAGCAGTTCTTC. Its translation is CASSVAQYNEQFF.